This T cell receptor beta chain was found in a study of regulatory T cells in long-lasting Graves disease. Study at large: Positivity for TSH receptor antibodies plus over 5 years of antithyroid drugs meant persistent Graves' disease.

Arm-PCR of CDR3 regions with iRepertoire HTBI primers generated TCR beta libraries. One entry per CDR3 protein results from TCRdb running MiXCR on the multiplex PCR reads. Of under 350,000 distinct CDR3 sequences in the sample, roughly a fifth were seen once. Indicated time point: persistent/refractory GD, antithyroid drugs over 5 years with positive TRAb. Making the TCR library involved RNA that had been extracted from PBMCs. Remarks on this clonotype: No antigen is known for it.

Study outcomes and limitations: Public clonotype sharing was higher in persistent than newly diagnosed patients. Less diverse TCR repertoires were seen in persistent Graves' patients than in newly diagnosed ones.

The starting material was peripheral blood mononuclear cells (PBMCs), obtained when the disease was refractory, from a patient treated with antithyroid drugs. The TCR sequence derives from a female donor with Graves disease.

CDR3 DNA: TGTGCCACCAGTGATTTAAAGGAGGGTCGGCTAGAAGAGACCCAGTACTTC. It encodes CATSDLKEGRLEETQYF. This chain joins TRBV24-1 and TRBJ2-5; perhaps TRBD2 as D (6 bases). The CDR3 sequence is 17 residues long. The ends were cut back, 1 base at V and 3 bases at J, with 17 bases in the middle. The germline V gene encodes CDR1 KGHDR and CDR2 SFDVKD.